One and the same sample provided the 13 T cell receptor beta chains below, sequenced in a study of post-analysis software for immune sequencing data. Study-level results: Roughly 5 TRBV segments (TRBV5-6, TRBV5-1 and TRBV20-1 among them) occurred more frequently in patients than in controls.

TCR beta cDNA libraries included unique molecular identifiers. TCRdb itself ran the PCR reads through MiXCR, one entry per CDR3 protein. The sample lists fewer than 550,000 distinct CDR3 sequences, 30% to 40% occurring once. For these TCRs, the target antigens are not known. Sample: blood. Every receptor here comes from a girl aged 2 to 17 with multiple sclerosis.

This sequence joins TRBV28 and TRBJ1-5, with D possibly matching TRBD1 (5 bases). Trimming took 6 bases from V and 7 from J, leaving 19 bases between them. The germline gives CDR1 MDHEN, CDR2 SYDVKM. CDR3 length: 15 amino acids. In nucleotides, the CDR3 is TGTGCCAGCAGCTTGACGCGGCAGGGCGTCCAGCCCCAGCATTTT. Protein: CASSLTRQGVQPQHF.

The chain employs TRBV7-2 and TRBJ2-7; D uncertain. The CDR3 consists of 14 residues. Germline CDR1 and CDR2: SGHTA and FQGNSA. The V end was cut by 5 bases, the J end by 0 bases, with 11 bases between. The chain's CDR3 is CASSRSTASYEQYF. The CDR3 bases are TGTGCCAGCAGCCGATCGACGGCCTCCTACGAGCAGTACTTC.

The chain combines TRBV5-1 with TRBJ2-2; TRBD1 might be the D (5 bases). This CDR3 spans 15 amino acids. Trimming removed 0 bases from V and 3 bases from J, with 9 bases in between. Germline CDR1 and CDR2: SGHRS and YFSETQ. The CDR3 DNA is TGCGCCAGCAGCTTGGCTCAGGGTGACACCGGGGAGCTGTTTTTT. The encoded protein is CASSLAQGDTGELFF.

This clonotype was observed a few times. This chain connects TRBV4-2 to TRBJ2-3; TRBD2 matches 11 bases. CDR3 size: 18 residues. V lost 0 bases to trimming and J lost 2 bases; unmatched junction nucleotides: 7. The germline V gene has CDR1 LGHNA and CDR2 YNFKEQ. CDR3 nucleotides: TGTGCCAGCAGCCAAGATAAACTAGCGGGGGCCTCCACAGATACGCAGTATTTT. It yields the protein CASSQDKLAGASTDTQYF.

The V call is TRBV25-1, the J call TRBJ2-1; D not certain. This CDR3 spans 15 amino acids. Germline V lookup: CDR1 MGHDK, CDR2 SYGVNS. Deletions cut 2 bases from V and 4 bases from J, with 12 bases between. The CDR3 DNA reads TGTGCCAGCAGTGAACGGAAGGACGGGTACAATGAGCAGTTCTTC. As protein: CASSERKDGYNEQFF.

In its sample, this clonotype was seen a few times. This chain uses TRBV5-5 with TRBJ2-5; TRBD1 aligns across 11 bases. Germline V gives CDR1 SGHKS, CDR2 YYEKEE (reference sequence). Trimming at V came to 1 base and at J to 3 bases, leaving 11 bases not matched to a gene. CDR3 length equals 18 residues. The CDR3 spells CASSLLPDRGRCEETQYF. In nucleotides, the CDR3 is TGTGCCAGCAGCTTGCTCCCGGACAGGGGGCGATGTGAAGAGACCCAGTACTTC.

This rearrangement joins TRBV20-1 to TRBJ1-3; perhaps TRBD1 as D (5 bases). The CDR3 contains 17 residues. Germline loops: CDR1 DFQATT, CDR2 SNEGSKA (reference sequence). The V end lost 0 bases, the J end lost 0 bases, and 15 bases lay between the germline ends. The chain's CDR3 is CSARDLRPGDSGNTIYF. DNA for the CDR3: TGCAGTGCTAGAGATCTCAGACCGGGGGACTCTGGAAACACCATATATTTT.

This chain joins TRBV5-1 and TRBJ2-5; possible D gene TRBD1, 5 bases. The CDR3 is 14 amino acids. V lost 3 bases to trimming and J lost 7 bases, with 16 bases between them. The V gene's germline CDR1 is SGHRS and CDR2 YFSETQ. CDR3: CASSSPGMVGTQYF. CDR3 coding DNA: TGCGCCAGCAGCTCGCCAGGGATGGTGGGGACCCAGTACTTC.

This clonotype was found a few times. The J gene is TRBJ2-7, the V gene TRBV7-3; either TRBD1 or TRBD2 may fit D (6 bases each). This CDR3 is 17 amino acids long. The V end lost 5 bases, the J end lost 3 bases, and 23 bases lay between the germline ends. The V gene's germline CDR1 is SGHTA and CDR2 FQGTGA. As DNA, the CDR3 is TGTGCCAGCAGCCCGGACAGAGCTCGTCGGGGGTACTACGAGCAGTACTTC. This sequence encodes CASSPDRARRGYYEQYF.

V gene TRBV20-1 combines with J gene TRBJ2-3, with 8 bases aligning to TRBD2. Trimming took 6 bases from V and 3 from J; bases not matched to a gene: 8. CDR1 is DFQATT and CDR2 is SNEGSKA in the germline V gene (reference sequence). The CDR3 is 14 residues long. The CDR3 DNA reads TGCAGTGCGCCAAGTAGCGGGGATACAGATACGCAGTATTTT. Its translation: CSAPSSGDTDTQYF.

The rearrangement joins TRBV6-1 to TRBJ1-2; no clear D. The V gene's germline CDR1 is MNHNS and CDR2 SASEGT. V shed 7 bases and J shed 3 bases, with 15 bases lying between them. The CDR3 sequence is 14 residues long. The CDR3 reads CASTPGSRYYGYTF. The CDR3 DNA reads as TGTGCCAGCACCCCGGGGTCCAGATACTATGGCTACACCTTC.

CDR3 DNA: TGTGCCAGCAGTACGCCGACCCCAGGGAGAATGGGCAATGAGCAGTTCTTC. Protein product: CASSTPTPGRMGNEQFF. The chain carries TRBV12-3 or TRBV12-4 and TRBJ2-1, with D possibly called TRBD1 or TRBD2 (5 bases each). The CDR3 spans 17 residues. V was pared by 5 bases and J by 6 bases, with 23 bases between.

This clonotype was counted at least ten times. V usage is TRBV12-3 or TRBV12-4 and J usage is TRBJ2-3, with unresolved D. The CDR3 sequence is 13 residues long. Trimming took off 4 bases at V and 1 base at J, with 6 bases between the two ends. CDR3 sequence reads: CASSSRRTDTQYF. The CDR3 region has the DNA TGTGCCAGCAGTTCTCGGCGCACAGATACGCAGTATTTT.